The T cell receptor beta chain described here comes from a study of OX40 agonist ivuxolimab in advanced cancers. Study in general: Having had anti-PD-1, anti-PD-L1 or anti-CTLA-4 therapy before was allowed, and roughly 39% had some.

With autoimmune disease history or systemic immunosuppression, patients were excluded. The table came from immunoSEQ multiplex PCR; TCRdb's copy has only in-frame clones and leaves some out. The table shows approximately 77,000 clones, with about 89% occurring only once. The material was CD4+ or CD8+ T cells sorted from blood, obtained in a trial of the OX40 agonist ivuxolimab. This TCR was recovered from an adult with an advanced solid tumor such as melanoma, head and neck, liver or kidney cancer.

The CDR3 sequence is CASNDRVSNQPQHF. In DNA form, the CDR3 reads TGTGCCAGCAATGACAGGGTTAGCAATCAGCCCCAGCATTTT. The genes are TRBV2 and TRBJ1-5, with 7 bases that match TRBD1. The V and J ends lost 7 bases and 0 bases, in that order; junction bases with no gene match: 3. The CDR3 length is 14 residues. CDR1 is SNHLY and CDR2 is FYNNEI in the germline V gene. Based on the CDR3 plus reference TRBV2 and TRBJ1-5, the full variable domain is EPEVTQTPSHQVTQMGQEVILRCVPISNHLYFYWYRQILGQKVEFLVSFYNNEISEKSEIFDDQFSVERPDGSNFTLKIRSTKLEDSAMYFCASNDRVSNQPQHFGDGTRLSIL.